This T cell receptor beta chain was sequenced for a study of T cell responses to AZD1222 COVID-19 vaccine. Study findings and constraints: Every sample of the repertoires postdated the peak T cell response.

Details on this clone: Its antigen is as yet unknown.

Repertoires were generated with immunoSEQ multiplex PCR, while TCRdb's copy carries only in-frame clones and drops some. The sample carries under 200,000 clones, approximately 92% recorded once. The sequencing used peripheral blood, collected 28 days after the second dose of the MenACWY control vaccine. The TCR sequence derives from an adult who received the MenACWY meningococcal vaccine as a control.

In DNA form, the CDR3 reads TGTGCCAGCAGTGCCGGGACAGCCTCATGGAGCAATCAGCCCCAGCATTTT. Amino acids: CASSAGTASWSNQPQHF. The chain couples TRBV25-1 to TRBJ1-5, with TRBD1 matching over 7 bases. The germline V gene has CDR1 MGHDK and CDR2 SYGVNS. The CDR3 is made up of 17 amino acids. V dropped 4 bases and J dropped 1; count of bases not matched to a gene: 10.